This T cell receptor beta chain is drawn from a study of shared T cell receptors in the human thymus. The CDR3 is 18 residues long. The V and J ends lost 1 base and 0 bases, in that order; junction bases with no gene match: 8. CDR1 is SGHRS and CDR2 is YFSETQ in the germline V gene. This clone was detected once. Repertoires were generated with immunoSEQ multiplex PCR, while TCRdb's copy carries only in-frame clones and drops some. The sample holds roughly 550,000 clones, around three quarters seen once. The sample also formed part of further work on human thymus T cells.

This sequence was found in a boy under two years old with a congenital heart defect. V is TRBV5-1 and J is TRBJ2-7, with TRBD2 matching 12 bases. Material for sequencing was thymocytes. In nucleotides, the CDR3 is TGCGCCAGCAGCTTGACCAGGACTAGCGGGGCGAGCTCCTACGAGCAGTACTTC. Its protein product is CASSLTRTSGASSYEQYF.